The 7 T cell receptor beta chains presented below share a single source sample, sequenced in a study of T cell repertoires in cytomegalovirus infection. Via MiXCR, TCRdb re-called the reads, giving one row per CDR3 protein. The top ten clones hold roughly a quarter of a sample with approximately 500,000 distinct CDR3 sequences, about 15% of them seen once. The sequencing sample was made of CD8+ T cells from PBMCs. These receptor sequences come from a human donor in good health (CMV status not recorded). Some clones in this sample may be carry-over from other donors' samples.

This clonotype was found many times. This chain connects TRBV12-3 or TRBV12-4 to TRBJ2-7; D remains ambiguous. The V gene lost 3 bases and the J gene lost 3 bases, with 12 bases spanning the gap. The CDR3 consists of 14 residues. CDR3 amino acids: CASSFTMGFYEQYF. CDR3 DNA sequence: TGTGCCAGCAGTTTCACGATGGGGTTCTACGAGCAGTACTTC.

This clonotype came up a few times. V usage is TRBV13 and J usage is TRBJ2-3, with TRBD2 identical over 16 bases. This CDR3 has 17 amino acids. Germline CDR1 is PRHDT and CDR2 is FYEKMQ (reference sequence). V lost 2 bases, J lost 6 bases, and 5 bases stayed unmatched. CDR3 DNA: TGTGCCAGCAGCTTACAGGGACTAGCGGGAGGGCCCGATACGCAGTATTTT. This codes for CASSLQGLAGGPDTQYF.

This clonotype was observed many times. The chain links TRBV19 to TRBJ1-1, with D uncertain. Per germline, CDR1 LNHDA and CDR2 SQIVND (reference sequence). V lost 4 bases and J 0 bases, leaving 15 bases between the germline ends. The CDR3 covers 16 residues. For the CDR3, the DNA is TGTGCCAGTAGTAGTATCGTGCAGATCCTGAACACTGAAGCTTTCTTT. Protein product: CASSSIVQILNTEAFF.

Many counts were recorded for this clonotype. This chain joins TRBV7-8 and TRBJ2-1; no reliable D call. Per germline, CDR1 SGHVS and CDR2 FQNEAQ. V lost 1 base to trimming and J lost 9 bases, with 7 bases between them. The CDR3 has 12 residues. The CDR3 region has the DNA TGTGCCAGCAGCTTAGGGGAAGTTGAGCAGTTCTTC. Amino acid sequence: CASSLGEVEQFF.

This clonotype was observed many times. This rearrangement joins TRBV7-6 to TRBJ2-4; tentative D call: TRBD2 (5 bases). The CDR3 loop spans 16 amino acids. The germline CDR1 and CDR2 sequences are SGHVS and FNYEAQ. With 4 bases removed from V and 4 bases from J, the gap between germline ends came to 17 bases. The CDR3 region is CASSSRKRAGKNIQYF. The CDR3 nucleotides are TGTGCCAGCAGCTCCCGTAAGAGGGCGGGTAAAAACATTCAGTACTTC.

This clonotype came up a few times. V and J are TRBV12-3 or TRBV12-4 and TRBJ1-1, with unresolved D. This CDR3 region has 14 residues. Between the trimmed V and J ends, which lost 6 bases and 2 bases, there was a span of 13 bases. The CDR3 reads CASSRYSQNTEAFF. In nucleotides, the CDR3 is TGTGCCAGCAGCCGTTACAGCCAAAACACTGAAGCTTTCTTT.

This sequence joins TRBV7-9 and TRBJ1-6; no firm D call. Germline values: CDR1 SEHNR, CDR2 FQNEAQ (reference sequence). CDR3 length: 16 residues. The V end was cut by 5 bases, the J end by 7 bases, with 18 bases between. This CDR3 is CASSLTANSFNSPLHF. As DNA, the CDR3 is TGTGCCAGCAGCCTAACCGCCAACAGTTTCAATTCACCCCTCCACTTT.